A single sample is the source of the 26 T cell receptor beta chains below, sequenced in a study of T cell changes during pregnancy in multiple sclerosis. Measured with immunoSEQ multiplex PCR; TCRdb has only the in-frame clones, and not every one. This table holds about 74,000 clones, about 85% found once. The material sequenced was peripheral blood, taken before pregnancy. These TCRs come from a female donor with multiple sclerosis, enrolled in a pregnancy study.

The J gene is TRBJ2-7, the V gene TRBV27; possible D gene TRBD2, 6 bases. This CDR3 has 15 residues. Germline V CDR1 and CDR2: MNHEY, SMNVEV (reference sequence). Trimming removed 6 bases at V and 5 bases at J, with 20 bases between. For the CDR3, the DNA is TGTGCCAGCAGCCCTGGGGACTCTCCGGCCCACGAGCAGTACTTC. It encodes CASSPGDSPAHEQYF.

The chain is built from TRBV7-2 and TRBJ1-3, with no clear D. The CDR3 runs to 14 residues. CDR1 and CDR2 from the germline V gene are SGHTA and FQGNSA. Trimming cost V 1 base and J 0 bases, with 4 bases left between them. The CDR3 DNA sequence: TGTGCCAGCAGCTTAGGGCTCTCTGGAAACACCATATATTTT. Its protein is CASSLGLSGNTIYF. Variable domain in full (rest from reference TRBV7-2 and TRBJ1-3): GAGVSQSPSNKVTEKGKDVELRCDPISGHTALYWYRQSLGQGLEFLIYFQGNSAPDKSGLPSDRFSAERTGGSVSTLTIQRTQQEDSAVYLCASSLGLSGNTIYFGEGSWLTVV.

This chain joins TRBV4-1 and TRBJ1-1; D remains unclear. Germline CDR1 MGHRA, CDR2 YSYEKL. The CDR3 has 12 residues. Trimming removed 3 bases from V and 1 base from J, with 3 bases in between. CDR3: CASSHGNTEAFF. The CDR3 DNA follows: TGCGCCAGCAGCCACGGGAACACTGAAGCTTTCTTT.

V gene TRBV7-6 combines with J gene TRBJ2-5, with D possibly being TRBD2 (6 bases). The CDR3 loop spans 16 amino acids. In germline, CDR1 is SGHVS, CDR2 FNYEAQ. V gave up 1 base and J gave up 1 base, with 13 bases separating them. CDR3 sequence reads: CASSLGLAATQETQYF. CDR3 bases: TGTGCCAGCAGCTTAGGATTAGCGGCGACCCAAGAGACCCAGTACTTC.

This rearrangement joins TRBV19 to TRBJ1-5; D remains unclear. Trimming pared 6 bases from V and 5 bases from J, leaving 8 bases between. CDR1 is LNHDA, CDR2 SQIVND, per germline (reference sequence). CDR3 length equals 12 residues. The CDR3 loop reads CASRTIYQPQHF. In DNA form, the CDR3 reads TGTGCCAGTAGGACAATTTATCAGCCCCAGCATTTT.

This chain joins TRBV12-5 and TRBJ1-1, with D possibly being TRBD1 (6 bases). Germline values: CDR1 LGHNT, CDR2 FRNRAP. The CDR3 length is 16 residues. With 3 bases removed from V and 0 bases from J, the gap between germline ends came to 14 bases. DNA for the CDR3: TGTGCTAGTGGTTTTAACGCAGGGGAAATGAACACTGAAGCTTTCTTT. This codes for CASGFNAGEMNTEAFF. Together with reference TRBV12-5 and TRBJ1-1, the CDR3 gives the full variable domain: DARVTQTPRHKVTEMGQEVTMRCQPILGHNTVFWYRQTMMQGLELLAYFRNRAPLDDSGMPKDRFSAEMPDATLATLKIQPSEPRDSAVYFCASGFNAGEMNTEAFFGQGTRLTVV.

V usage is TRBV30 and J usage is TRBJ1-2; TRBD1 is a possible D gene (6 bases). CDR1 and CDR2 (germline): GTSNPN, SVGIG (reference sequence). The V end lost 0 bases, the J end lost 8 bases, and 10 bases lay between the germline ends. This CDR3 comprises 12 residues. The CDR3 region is CAWSVQGEGYTF. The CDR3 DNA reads TGTGCCTGGAGTGTACAGGGAGAAGGCTACACCTTC. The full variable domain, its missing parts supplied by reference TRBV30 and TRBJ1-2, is SQTIHQWPATLVQPVGSPLSLECTVEGTSNPNLYWYRQAAGRGLQLLFYSVGIGQISSEVPQNLSASRPQDRQFILSSKKLLLSDSGFYLCAWSVQGEGYTFGSGTRLTVV.

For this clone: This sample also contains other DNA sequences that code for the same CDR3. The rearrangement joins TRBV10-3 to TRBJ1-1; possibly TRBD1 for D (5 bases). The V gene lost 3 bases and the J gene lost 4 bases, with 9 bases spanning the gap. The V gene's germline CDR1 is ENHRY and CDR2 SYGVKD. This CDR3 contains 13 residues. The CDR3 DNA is TGTGCCATCAGTGACGGTCAGGGCACTGAAGCTTTCTTT. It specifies CAISDGQGTEAFF.

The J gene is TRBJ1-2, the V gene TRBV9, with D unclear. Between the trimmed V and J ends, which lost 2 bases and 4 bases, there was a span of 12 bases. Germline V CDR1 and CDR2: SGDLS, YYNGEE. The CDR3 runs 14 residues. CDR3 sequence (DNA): TGTGCCAGCAGCGTGGCAGATCCTTCCTATGGCTACACCTTC. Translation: CASSVADPSYGYTF.

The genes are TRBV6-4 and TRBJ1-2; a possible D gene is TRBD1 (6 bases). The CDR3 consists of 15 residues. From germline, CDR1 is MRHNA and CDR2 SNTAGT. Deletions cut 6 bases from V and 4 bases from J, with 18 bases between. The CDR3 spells CASSAAGGLGYGYTF. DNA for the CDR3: TGTGCCAGCAGCGCCGCGGGGGGGCTGGGCTATGGCTACACCTTC.

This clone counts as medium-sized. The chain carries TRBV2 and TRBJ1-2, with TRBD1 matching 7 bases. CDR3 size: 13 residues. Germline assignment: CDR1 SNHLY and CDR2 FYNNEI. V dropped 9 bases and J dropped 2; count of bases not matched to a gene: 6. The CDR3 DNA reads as TGTGCCAGAGAGGACAGGACAAACTATGGCTACACCTTC. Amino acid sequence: CAREDRTNYGYTF. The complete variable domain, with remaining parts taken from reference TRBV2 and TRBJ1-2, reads EPEVTQTPSHQVTQMGQEVILRCVPISNHLYFYWYRQILGQKVEFLVSFYNNEISEKSEIFDDQFSVERPDGSNFTLKIRSTKLEDSAMYFCAREDRTNYGYTFGSGTRLTVV.

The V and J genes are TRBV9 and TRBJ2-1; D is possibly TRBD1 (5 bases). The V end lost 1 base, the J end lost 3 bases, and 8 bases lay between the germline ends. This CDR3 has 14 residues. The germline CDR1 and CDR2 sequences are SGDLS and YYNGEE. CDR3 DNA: TGTGCCAGCAGCGTATGGCAGGGCTACAATGAGCAGTTCTTC. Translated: CASSVWQGYNEQFF. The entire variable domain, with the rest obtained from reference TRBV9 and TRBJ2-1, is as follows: DSGVTQTPKHLITATGQRVTLRCSPRSGDLSVYWYQQSLDQGLQFLIQYYNGEERAKGNILERFSAQQFPDLHSELNLSSLELGDSALYFCASSVWQGYNEQFFGPGTRLTVL.

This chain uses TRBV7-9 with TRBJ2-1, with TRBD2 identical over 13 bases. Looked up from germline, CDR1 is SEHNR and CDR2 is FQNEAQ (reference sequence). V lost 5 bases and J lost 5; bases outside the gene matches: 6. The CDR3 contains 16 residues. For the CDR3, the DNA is TGTGCCAGCAGCCGACTAGCGGGAGGTTATAACAATGAGCAGTTCTTC. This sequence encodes CASSRLAGGYNNEQFF.

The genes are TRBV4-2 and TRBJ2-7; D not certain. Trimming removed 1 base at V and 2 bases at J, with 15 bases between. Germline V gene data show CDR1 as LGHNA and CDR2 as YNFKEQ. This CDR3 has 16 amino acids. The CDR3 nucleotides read TGTGCCAGCAGCCAAGCCCCAGCCCCTGACACCTACGAGCAGTACTTC. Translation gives CASSQAPAPDTYEQYF.

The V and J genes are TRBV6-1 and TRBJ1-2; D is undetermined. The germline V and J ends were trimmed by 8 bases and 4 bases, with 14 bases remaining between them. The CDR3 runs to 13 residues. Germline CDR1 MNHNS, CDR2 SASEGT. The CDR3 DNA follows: TGTGCCAGCGACTACGAAGTCGGCTATGGCTACACCTTC. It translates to CASDYEVGYGYTF.

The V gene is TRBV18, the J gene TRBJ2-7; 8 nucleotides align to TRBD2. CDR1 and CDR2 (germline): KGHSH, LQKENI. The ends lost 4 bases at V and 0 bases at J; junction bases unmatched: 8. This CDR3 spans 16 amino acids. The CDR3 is CASSQISGTNSYEQYF. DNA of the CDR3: TGTGCCAGCTCACAGATTAGCGGGACCAACTCCTACGAGCAGTACTTC.

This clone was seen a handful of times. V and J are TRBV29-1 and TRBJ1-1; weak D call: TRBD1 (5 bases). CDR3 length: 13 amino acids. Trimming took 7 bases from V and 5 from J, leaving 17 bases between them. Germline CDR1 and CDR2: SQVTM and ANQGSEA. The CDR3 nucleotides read TGCAGCGCCCTCGCCAGGGTTGGAACTGAAGCTTTCTTT. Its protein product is CSALARVGTEAFF.

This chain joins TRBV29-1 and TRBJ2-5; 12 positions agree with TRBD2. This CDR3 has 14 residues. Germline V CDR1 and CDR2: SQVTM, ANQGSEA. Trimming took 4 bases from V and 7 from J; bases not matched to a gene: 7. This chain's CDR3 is CSVAELAGGRTQYF. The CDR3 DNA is TGCAGCGTTGCTGAGCTAGCGGGGGGGCGGACCCAGTACTTC. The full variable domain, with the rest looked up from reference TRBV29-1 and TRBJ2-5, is SAVISQKPSRDICQRGTSLTIQCQVDSQVTMMFWYRQQPGQSLTLIATANQGSEATYESGFVIDKFPISRPNLTFSTLTVSNMSPEDSSIYLCSVAELAGGRTQYFGPGTRLLVL.

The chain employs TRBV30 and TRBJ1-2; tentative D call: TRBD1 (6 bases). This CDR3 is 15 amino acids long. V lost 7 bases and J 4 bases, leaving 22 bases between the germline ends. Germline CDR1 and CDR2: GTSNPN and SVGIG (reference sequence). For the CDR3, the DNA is TGTGCCTACAGCTTAGGTGGGGGCGCGTCCTATGGCTACACCTTC. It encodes CAYSLGGGASYGYTF.

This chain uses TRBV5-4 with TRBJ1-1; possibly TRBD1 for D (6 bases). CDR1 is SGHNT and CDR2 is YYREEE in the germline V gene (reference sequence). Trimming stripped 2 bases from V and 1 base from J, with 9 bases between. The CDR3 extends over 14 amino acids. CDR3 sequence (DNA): TGTGCCAGCAGCTTTGGACAGACGAACACTGAAGCTTTCTTT. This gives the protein CASSFGQTNTEAFF.

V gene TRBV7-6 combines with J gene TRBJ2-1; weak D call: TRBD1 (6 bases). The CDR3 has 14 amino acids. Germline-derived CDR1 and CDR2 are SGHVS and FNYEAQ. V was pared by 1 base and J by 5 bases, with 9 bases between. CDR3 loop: CASSLVYRDNEQFF. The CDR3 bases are TGTGCCAGCAGCTTAGTGTACAGGGACAATGAGCAGTTCTTC.

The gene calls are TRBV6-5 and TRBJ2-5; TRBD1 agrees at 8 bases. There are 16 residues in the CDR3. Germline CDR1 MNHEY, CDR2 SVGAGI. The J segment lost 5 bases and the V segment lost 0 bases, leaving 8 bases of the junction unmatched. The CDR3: CASSYSTMTGVETQYF. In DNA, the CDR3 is TGTGCCAGCAGTTACTCGACTATGACAGGGGTTGAGACCCAGTACTTC.

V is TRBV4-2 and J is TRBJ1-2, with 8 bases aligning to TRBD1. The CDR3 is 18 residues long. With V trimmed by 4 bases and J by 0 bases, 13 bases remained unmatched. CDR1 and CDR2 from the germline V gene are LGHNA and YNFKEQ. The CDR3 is CASSLINAGTGTNYGYTF. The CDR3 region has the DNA TGTGCCAGCAGCCTGATCAACGCCGGGACAGGAACTAACTATGGCTACACCTTC.

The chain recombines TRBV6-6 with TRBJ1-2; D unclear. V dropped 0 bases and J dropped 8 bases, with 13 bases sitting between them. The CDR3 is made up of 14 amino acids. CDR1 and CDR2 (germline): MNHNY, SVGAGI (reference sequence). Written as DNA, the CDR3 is TGTGCCAGCAGTTACTCGACGAAAACCGGGGGCTACACCTTC. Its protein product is CASSYSTKTGGYTF.

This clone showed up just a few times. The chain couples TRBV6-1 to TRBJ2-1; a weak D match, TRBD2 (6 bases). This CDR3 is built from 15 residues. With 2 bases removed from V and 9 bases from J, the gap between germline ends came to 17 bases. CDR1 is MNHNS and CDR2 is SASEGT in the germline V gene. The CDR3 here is CASSEFTSAGGEQFF. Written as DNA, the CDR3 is TGTGCCAGCAGTGAATTCACCTCCGCCGGGGGTGAGCAGTTCTTC.

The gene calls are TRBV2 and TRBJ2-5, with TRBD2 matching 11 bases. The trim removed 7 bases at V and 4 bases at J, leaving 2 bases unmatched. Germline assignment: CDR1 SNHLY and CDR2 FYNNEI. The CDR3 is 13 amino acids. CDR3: CASIGLAGETQYF. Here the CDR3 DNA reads TGTGCCAGCATCGGACTAGCGGGAGAGACCCAGTACTTC.